This T cell receptor beta chain was identified during a study of cytomegalovirus exposure and HLA in healthy donors. Germline V lookup: CDR1 SGHNT, CDR2 YENEEA. Trimming at V came to 3 bases and at J to 2 bases, leaving 4 bases not matched to a gene. The CDR3 is 15 residues long. Primers: 60 Vbeta forward and 13 Jbeta reverse. The table came from immunoSEQ multiplex PCR; TCRdb's copy has only in-frame clones and leaves some out. The sample carries about 170,000 clones, about 85% recorded once. The rearrangement links TRBV11-3 to TRBJ2-5; 9 nucleotides match TRBD2. The sequence derives from a man in his thirties or forties in good health and CMV-seropositive. Sequences were obtained from PBMCs. The CDR3 bases are TGTGCCAGCAGCTTTTTTAGCGGGAGTCAAGAGACCCAGTACTTC. Translated: CASSFFSGSQETQYF.